These 9 T cell receptor beta chains came from one sample sequenced in a study of cytotoxic CD8 clonotypes in ibrutinib-treated CLL. Only in-frame clones appear in the TCRdb table, and some are missing; sequencing was by immunoSEQ multiplex PCR. The repertoire holds over 95,000 clones, with 50% to 65% as singletons. The sample here was PBMCs, taken after 24 months of ibrutinib treatment. The receptors shown here come from a human donor with chronic lymphocytic leukemia.

This clone was detected once. The chain links TRBV6-6 to TRBJ1-2, with D hard to call. CDR1 is MNHNY and CDR2 is SVGAGI in the germline V gene (reference sequence). The CDR3 covers 14 residues. The V end was cut by 6 bases, the J end by 6 bases, with 17 bases between. In DNA form, the CDR3 reads TGTGCCAGCAGCCCCGGACGGTATACGGATGGCTACACCTTC. The encoded protein is CASSPGRYTDGYTF.

The V gene is TRBV9, the J gene TRBJ1-1, with no clear D. Germline CDR1 and CDR2: SGDLS and YYNGEE. The CDR3 has 12 amino acids. The V and J ends lost 5 bases and 6 bases respectively, with 11 bases between them. The CDR3 DNA is TGTGCCAGCAGAAGGAGCGGCCCTGAAGCTTTCTTT. Encoded protein: CASRRSGPEAFF.

The V gene is TRBV6-6, the J gene TRBJ1-3; 7 bases map to TRBD1. The germline gives CDR1 MNHNY, CDR2 SVGAGI (reference sequence). After removal of 4 bases from V and 2 bases from J, the junction contained 5 bases not matched to a gene. The CDR3 covers 15 residues. CDR3 loop: CASSLGQATGNTIYF. Here the CDR3 DNA reads TGTGCCAGCAGTTTAGGACAGGCCACTGGAAACACCATATATTTT.

The chain uses TRBV10-3 and TRBJ2-3; D is possibly TRBD2 (6 bases). The CDR3 extends over 13 amino acids. V shed 8 bases and J shed 2 bases, with 11 bases lying between them. Germline V CDR1 and CDR2: ENHRY, SYGVKD. CDR3 sequence reads: CAIDGGPTDTQYF. The CDR3 DNA reads TGTGCCATCGACGGGGGACCCACAGATACGCAGTATTTT.

This chain links TRBV4-1 with TRBJ2-3; no definite D call. CDR1 MGHRA and CDR2 YSYEKL come from the germline V gene. The V and J ends lost 2 bases and 6 bases respectively, with 12 bases between them. The CDR3 sequence is 14 residues long. CDR3 nucleotide sequence: TGCGCCAGCAGCCAAAACCGCCGGTTGGATACGCAGTATTTT. It translates to CASSQNRRLDTQYF.

The genes are TRBV5-4 and TRBJ1-1; TRBD1 matches at 9 bases. V shed 9 bases and J 4 bases; nucleotides not matched to a gene: 10. Germline-derived CDR1 and CDR2 are SGHNT and YYREEE (reference sequence). The CDR3 is 14 amino acids. The CDR3 DNA sequence: TGTGCCACCAGTGACGGGACAGGGCTCACTGAAGCTTTCTTT. It translates to CATSDGTGLTEAFF.

Ten or more counts support this clone. The genes are TRBV7-8 and TRBJ1-2; TRBD1 aligns across 8 bases. The germline V gene has CDR1 SGHVS and CDR2 FQNEAQ. This CDR3 has 14 amino acids. With 5 bases clipped from V and 4 bases from J, the junction kept 6 bases outside the gene matches. The CDR3 is CASSPGQGAYGYTF. The CDR3 region has the DNA TGTGCCAGCAGCCCCGGCCAGGGGGCCTATGGCTACACCTTC.

Turning to this clone: At one boundary the junction diverges from the germline segment, which might be a read error. This chain uses TRBV7-2 with TRBJ2-7, with TRBD2 matching 9 bases. Germline assignment: CDR1 SGHTA and CDR2 FQGNSA. The CDR3 runs to 16 residues. CDR3 region: CASSPRAGGSSYGQYF. CDR3 DNA sequence: TGTGCCAGCAGCCCTCGAGCGGGGGGAAGTTCCTACGGGCAGTACTTC.

The chain employs TRBV7-9 and TRBJ1-5; TRBD1 agrees at 7 bases. Germline V CDR1 and CDR2: SEHNR, FQNEAQ (reference sequence). After removal of 5 bases from V and 4 bases from J, the junction contained 11 bases not matched to a gene. This CDR3 spans 16 amino acids. The DNA for the CDR3 is TGTGCCAGCAGCCAATTTAAGACAGGGAGGAATCAGCCCCAGCATTTT. Its protein product is CASSQFKTGRNQPQHF.